Listed here are 23 T cell receptor beta chains from one sample, sequenced in a study of shared clonotypes between healthy human individuals. The method was immunoSEQ multiplex PCR; TCRdb's version includes in-frame clones alone and lacks a portion of them. This sample has hundreds of thousands of clones, with approximately 95% found just once. Sequencing was carried out using naive CD4+ T cells sorted from blood. As for subset: CD45RA+ positively selected. The source of these receptors is a woman aged 30 to 39 in good health.

The chain uses TRBV11-2 and TRBJ2-1; TRBD2 aligns across 12 bases. The germline V gene encodes CDR1 SGHAT and CDR2 FQNNGV. Losses at the gene ends were 5 bases for V and 12 bases for J; bases not matched to a gene: 8. CDR3 size: 14 residues. The CDR3 is CASSGGLAGRGQFF. The CDR3 DNA is TGTGCCAGCAGCGGAGGACTAGCGGGGCGAGGGCAGTTCTTC.

The V and J genes are TRBV19 and TRBJ1-5; 8 nucleotides match TRBD1. V gave up 3 bases and J gave up 6 bases; unmatched junction bases: 4. The V gene's germline CDR1 is LNHDA and CDR2 SQIVND (reference sequence). This CDR3 spans 14 amino acids. The CDR3 nucleotides are TGTGCCAGTAGTATGTCAGGGGGCTTTCAGCCCCAGCATTTT. It translates to CASSMSGGFQPQHF.

This clone appeared once. The rearrangement joins TRBV5-1 to TRBJ2-1; TRBD1 aligns across 11 bases. The germline gives CDR1 SGHRS, CDR2 YFSETQ. The CDR3 length is 13 residues. The J segment lost 14 bases and the V segment lost 1 base, leaving 5 bases of the junction unmatched. CDR3 sequence (DNA): TGCGCCAGCAGCTTGACCCTGGGACAGGGGGAGTTCTTC. As protein: CASSLTLGQGEFF.

V and J are TRBV4-1 and TRBJ2-7, with TRBD1 matching 9 bases. Germline trimming cut 2 bases from V and 12 bases from J; bases unmatched to any gene: 20. Germline V CDR1 and CDR2: MGHRA, YSYEKL. CDR3 size: 17 residues. Here the CDR3 DNA reads TGCGCCAGCAGCCAACCCGGACAGGGGCGCACTTCAAGTGGGACGTACTTC. Its translation: CASSQPGQGRTSSGTYF.

In this sample, this clone turned up a few times. This chain connects TRBV5-6 to TRBJ1-5; unclear D gene. CDR1 and CDR2 from the germline V gene are SGHDT and YYEEEE. The CDR3 runs to 15 residues. V gave up 3 bases and J gave up 2 bases, with 12 bases separating them. The CDR3 DNA follows: TGTGCCAGCAGCTCCGGATGGACGGGCAATCAGCCCCAGCATTTT. It is translated as CASSSGWTGNQPQHF.

Note on this clone: Other DNA sequences from this sample encode an identical CDR3 as well. The rearrangement uses TRBV7-9 and TRBJ1-5; TRBD1 is a possible D gene (6 bases). The germline V and J ends were trimmed by 0 bases and 4 bases, with 7 bases remaining between them. CDR1 SEHNR and CDR2 FQNEAQ come from the germline V gene (reference sequence). The CDR3 extends over 14 amino acids. The CDR3: CASSLAGGNQPQHF. The CDR3 DNA reads TGTGCCAGCAGCTTAGCAGGGGGGAATCAGCCCCAGCATTTT.

This clone has just one count. The DNA for the CDR3 is TGTGCCAGCAGCTTACCCCGCCTAGCGGGGAACACCGGGGAGCTGTTTTTT. Translated, it gives CASSLPRLAGNTGELFF. The chain couples TRBV11-2 to TRBJ2-2, with 8 bases fitting TRBD2. The CDR3 contains 17 residues. From germline, CDR1 is SGHAT and CDR2 FQNNGV. Trimming removed 2 bases from V and 1 base from J; junction bases left unmatched: 6.

This chain joins TRBV27 and TRBJ2-5; D is ambiguous. This CDR3 comprises 13 residues. V lost 6 bases and J 0 bases, leaving 8 bases between the germline ends. The V gene's germline CDR1 is MNHEY and CDR2 SMNVEV (reference sequence). In DNA form, the CDR3 reads TGTGCCAGCAGACTCACCTACCAAGAGACCCAGTACTTC. Translating gives CASRLTYQETQYF.

The chain employs TRBV7-7 and TRBJ2-2; D gene unclear. The V and J ends lost 6 bases and 6 bases respectively, with 14 bases between them. Germline CDR1 reads SSHAT; CDR2 reads FNYEAQ (reference sequence). This CDR3 has 14 amino acids. The CDR3 bases are TGTGCCAGCAGTATCGGACGTGGGCCCGGGGAGCTGTTTTTT. Amino acid sequence: CASSIGRGPGELFF.

V and J are TRBV7-8 and TRBJ2-7, with D perhaps assigned TRBD1 or TRBD2 (5 bases each). V was clipped by 0 bases and J by 0 bases, with 12 bases between them. Germline V CDR1 and CDR2: SGHVS, FQNEAQ. The CDR3 spans 16 residues. The CDR3 nucleotides read TGTGCCAGCAGCTTAGCTTCTAGGGGAGTCTCCTACGAGCAGTACTTC. Translated: CASSLASRGVSYEQYF.

CDR3: CASSFGQGGNEQFF. CDR3 in DNA: TGCGCCAGCAGCTTCGGACAGGGTGGGAATGAGCAGTTCTTC. This sequence joins TRBV5-1 and TRBJ2-1; 8 nucleotides align to TRBD1. CDR3 length equals 14 residues. From germline, CDR1 is SGHRS and CDR2 YFSETQ. Germline trimming cut 2 bases from V and 7 bases from J; bases unmatched to any gene: 5.

This sequence joins TRBV5-1 and TRBJ2-7; a weak D match, TRBD1 (6 bases). Between the trimmed V and J ends, which lost 0 bases and 7 bases, there was a span of 17 bases. The length of the CDR3 is 15 residues. The germline CDR1 and CDR2 sequences are SGHRS and YFSETQ. The CDR3 protein is CASSLGGRGNREQYF. The CDR3 region has the DNA TGCGCCAGCAGCTTGGGCGGCAGGGGTAATAGGGAGCAGTACTTC. Together with reference TRBV5-1 and TRBJ2-7, the CDR3 gives the full variable domain: KAGVTQTPRYLIKTRGQQVTLSCSPISGHRSVSWYQQTPGQGLQFLFEYFSETQRNKGNFPGRFSGRQFSNSRSEMNVSTLELGDSALYLCASSLGGRGNREQYFGPGTRLTVT.

This sequence joins TRBV18 and TRBJ1-2; the D is unclear. Germline CDR1 is KGHSH and CDR2 is LQKENI. Trimming left V 4 bases short and J 0 bases short, with 9 bases between. The CDR3 totals 14 residues. The CDR3 loop is CASSLGFPNYGYTF. The CDR3 nucleotides read TGTGCCAGCTCACTGGGGTTTCCTAACTATGGCTACACCTTC.

V and J are TRBV11-3 and TRBJ1-1; D gene ambiguous. V was clipped by 3 bases and J by 0 bases, with 8 bases between them. Germline V lookup: CDR1 SGHNT, CDR2 YENEEA. This CDR3 has 14 residues. The CDR3 reads CASSFNPMNTEAFF. The CDR3 region has the DNA TGTGCCAGCAGCTTTAACCCTATGAACACTGAAGCTTTCTTT.

This chain uses TRBV18 with TRBJ1-1; D is possibly TRBD1 (5 bases). V shed 4 bases and J shed 3 bases, with 9 bases lying between them. The CDR3 is 13 amino acids. Per germline, CDR1 KGHSH and CDR2 LQKENI. CDR3 amino acids: CASSRLRDTEAFF. In nucleotides, the CDR3 is TGTGCCAGCTCACGACTCAGGGACACTGAAGCTTTCTTT.

The CDR3 reads CASSQETGTSGNTIYF. The DNA of the CDR3 is TGTGCCAGCAGCCAGGAAACGGGGACGTCAGGAAACACCATATATTTT. This chain uses TRBV28 with TRBJ1-3; D might be TRBD1 (5 bases). The CDR3 has 16 amino acids. Trimming cost V 6 bases and J 4 bases, with 19 bases left between them. Germline CDR1 and CDR2: MDHEN and SYDVKM.

The CDR3 nucleotides are TGTGCCAGCAGCCGCGCCCGGGACAGGGTCTACGAGCAGTACTTC. It translates to CASSRARDRVYEQYF. The gene calls are TRBV11-2 and TRBJ2-5; the match to TRBD1 covers 9 bases. TRBJ2-7 explains the end of the DNA better; the J call may be wrong. This CDR3 has 15 residues. The germline V gene encodes CDR1 SGHAT and CDR2 FQNNGV.

V and J are TRBV5-1 and TRBJ2-3, with 10 bases identical to TRBD2. Looked up from germline, CDR1 is SGHRS and CDR2 is YFSETQ. This CDR3 contains 16 residues. The junction had 7 bases not matched to a gene; V was cut back by 0 bases and J by 6 bases. DNA of the CDR3: TGCGCCAGCAGCTTGGGAGCTAGCGGGGGCCGGGATACGCAGTATTTT. Residues: CASSLGASGGRDTQYF.

The chain joins TRBV5-1 to TRBJ2-1; 7 bases fit TRBD1. This CDR3 is 17 amino acids long. Germline CDR1 reads SGHRS; CDR2 reads YFSETQ. J was trimmed by 0 bases and V by 1 base; bases with no gene match: 7. The CDR3 DNA sequence: TGCGCCAGCAGCTTGAAACAGGGGACCAACTCCTACAATGAGCAGTTCTTC. It is translated as CASSLKQGTNSYNEQFF.

The rearrangement joins TRBV10-3 to TRBJ1-1, with D unclear. This CDR3 spans 13 amino acids. Germline V gene sequence: CDR1 ENHRY, CDR2 SYGVKD. V lost 6 bases and J 0 bases, leaving 8 bases between the germline ends. CDR3 coding DNA: TGTGCCATCAGCGGAGCCCTGAACACTGAAGCTTTCTTT. This translates into CAISGALNTEAFF.

Comment on this clone: The identical CDR3 is also encoded by other nucleotide sequences in the sample. The V call is TRBV30, the J call TRBJ2-3; D is perhaps TRBD2 (6 bases). CDR1 and CDR2 from the germline V gene are GTSNPN and SVGIG (reference sequence). CDR3 size: 13 residues. V was cut by 3 bases and J by 1 base, with 8 bases left in between. This CDR3 is CAWRLAGTDTQYF. CDR3 DNA: TGTGCCTGGAGACTAGCAGGCACAGATACGCAGTATTTT.

CDR3 region: CASNSGLQETQYF. For the CDR3, the DNA is TGTGCCAGCAACTCAGGGCTCCAAGAGACCCAGTACTTC. This chain uses TRBV28 with TRBJ2-5, with a tentative D call TRBD1 (5 bases). The V and J ends lost 7 bases and 1 base respectively, with 10 bases between them. The germline V gene encodes CDR1 MDHEN and CDR2 SYDVKM. CDR3 size: 13 residues.

This clone was seen a single time. V is TRBV6-1 and J is TRBJ1-5; D gene unclear. The germline V and J ends were trimmed by 6 bases and 3 bases, with 12 bases remaining between them. The germline CDR1 and CDR2 sequences are MNHNS and SASEGT. The CDR3 is 14 amino acids. In DNA, the CDR3 is TGTGCCAGCAGCAAGGACGGTTACAATCAGCCCCAGCATTTT. Encoded protein: CASSKDGYNQPQHF.